This T cell receptor beta chain was sequenced in a study of OX40 agonist ivuxolimab in advanced cancers. Study in general: It was permissible to have had prior anti-PD-1, anti-PD-L1 or anti-CTLA-4 therapy, and around 40% had some. Study-wide findings and caveats: On average, CD8+ T cells had more expanded clones than CD4+. The study found among the lowest clonal expansion in partial responders at 0.1-3.0 mg/kg.

Assay: immunoSEQ multiplex PCR; the TCRdb copy retains only in-frame clones and omits some. Counted here are around 69,000 clones, about nine tenths occurring once; the ten biggest clones make up under 4.5%. The CDR3 has 15 amino acids. In germline, CDR1 is MDHEN, CDR2 SYDVKM. Trimming shortened V by 3 bases and J by 3 bases, and 14 bases separated the two germline ends. About this clone: The antigen is undetermined.

The V call is TRBV28, the J call TRBJ2-5, with D possibly TRBD1 on 5 matching bases. This specimen was CD4+ or CD8+ T cells sorted from blood, taken in a trial of the OX40 agonist ivuxolimab. The sequence was obtained from an adult with an advanced solid tumor such as melanoma, head and neck, liver or kidney cancer. In DNA form, the CDR3 reads TGTGCCAGCAGTTTCAAAGGGGCCTGGAAAGAGACCCAGTACTTC. It codes for CASSFKGAWKETQYF.